These 25 T cell receptor beta chains were all obtained from the same sample, sequenced in a study of response to subunit inactivated influenza vaccine. TCRdb re-derived calls from the RT-PCR reads in MiXCR, one entry per CDR3 protein. In the table there are around 750,000 distinct CDR3 sequences, about 20% of which are singletons. The sample was PBMCs from blood, taken about 5 days after vaccination. The receptors come from a man aged 45-65 years who received an inactivated influenza vaccine.

The genes are TRBV6-1 and TRBJ1-3, with TRBD1 as a possible D gene (6 bases). The germline V gene encodes CDR1 MNHNS and CDR2 SASEGT. The CDR3 contains 15 residues. V dropped 6 bases and J dropped 2 bases, with 14 bases sitting between them. CDR3 DNA sequence: TGTGCCAGCAGATTGGGGGCGACCGCTGGAAACACCATATATTTT. Its translation: CASRLGATAGNTIYF.

The chain is built from TRBV20-1 and TRBJ1-5; D remains ambiguous. The ends were cut back, 3 bases at V and 0 bases at J, with 6 bases in the middle. CDR1 and CDR2 from the germline V gene are DFQATT and SNEGSKA (reference sequence). The CDR3 is 13 residues long. CDR3 amino acids: CSASYVSNQPQHF. Written as DNA, the CDR3 is TGCAGTGCTAGTTATGTTAGCAATCAGCCCCAGCATTTT.

The rearrangement uses TRBV6-2 or TRBV6-3 and TRBJ1-1, with D hard to call. CDR3 length equals 11 residues. Germline values: CDR1 MNHEY, CDR2 SVGEGT. The V end was cut by 6 bases, the J end by 12 bases, with 14 bases between. CDR3 DNA sequence: TGTGCCAGCAGCTCTGGGATTGGGTCTTTCTTT. It is translated as CASSSGIGSFF.

The sample holds a few counts of this clonotype. The rearrangement uses TRBV6-2 or TRBV6-3 and TRBJ2-1; no definite D call. V was pared by 2 bases and J by 8 bases, with 7 bases between. Germline values: CDR1 MNHEY, CDR2 SVGEGT. The CDR3 extends over 12 amino acids. The DNA for the CDR3 is TGTGCCAGCAGTTACAGTCGCGATGAGCAGTTCTTC. This sequence encodes CASSYSRDEQFF.

This clonotype occurred a few times. V gene TRBV7-2 combines with J gene TRBJ2-1; TRBD2 might be the D (6 bases). Germline-derived CDR1 and CDR2 are SGHTA and FQGNSA. V gave up 1 base and J gave up 9 bases, with 10 bases separating them. The CDR3 loop spans 13 amino acids. The CDR3 reads CASSLVGGTEQFF. CDR3 nucleotides: TGTGCCAGCAGCTTAGTCGGCGGGACTGAGCAGTTCTTC.

This rearrangement joins TRBV5-1 to TRBJ2-2; D call uncertain. CDR1 and CDR2 (germline): SGHRS, YFSETQ. V lost 6 bases and J 0 bases, leaving 12 bases between the germline ends. This CDR3 has 15 residues. The CDR3 spells CASNPGLSNTGELFF. In DNA, the CDR3 is TGCGCCAGCAACCCCGGGCTTTCGAACACCGGGGAGCTGTTTTTT.

CDR3: CASSAVAGGYYNEQFF. DNA of the CDR3: TGTGCCAGCAGCGCCGTAGCGGGGGGCTACTACAATGAGCAGTTCTTC. J is TRBJ2-1 and V is TRBV7-9; TRBD2 matches at 10 bases. This CDR3 region has 16 residues. V shed 5 bases, J shed 3 bases, and the junction held 7 bases outside the gene matches. Germline values: CDR1 SEHNR, CDR2 FQNEAQ (reference sequence).

The chain links TRBV12-3 or TRBV12-4 to TRBJ2-7, with 7 positions matching TRBD1. The CDR3 is 14 amino acids. Trimming removed 6 bases from V and 1 base from J; junction bases left unmatched: 6. DNA for the CDR3: TGTGCCAGCAGACAGACGGGACAGTCCTACGAGCAGTACTTC. Encoded protein: CASRQTGQSYEQYF.

This clonotype has a handful of counts. This chain links TRBV20-1 with TRBJ2-5, with D tentatively TRBD2 (5 bases). The length of the CDR3 is 12 residues. V shed 7 bases and J shed 5 bases, with 14 bases lying between them. Per germline, CDR1 DFQATT and CDR2 SNEGSKA (reference sequence). The CDR3 region has the DNA TGCAGTGTTTGGCTAGCCGGCGAGACCCAGTACTTC. Protein product: CSVWLAGETQYF.

The genes are TRBV4-3 and TRBJ1-2; D call uncertain. V was shortened by 1 base and J by 4 bases, with 7 bases between the two germline ends. The CDR3 length is 13 residues. Germline assignment: CDR1 LGHNA and CDR2 YSLEER. This chain's CDR3 is CASSQAPSYGYTF. CDR3 nucleotide sequence: TGCGCCAGCAGCCAAGCCCCCTCCTATGGCTACACCTTC.

This clonotype was detected only a few times. The CDR3 coding sequence is TGTGCCATCAGTGGGGGGGGCATCGCAGATACGCAGTATTTT. It specifies CAISGGGIADTQYF. The chain is built from TRBV10-3 and TRBJ2-3; possibly TRBD2 for D (7 bases). Trimming removed 4 bases from V and 4 bases from J, with 12 bases in between. Germline V gene sequence: CDR1 ENHRY, CDR2 SYGVKD. This CDR3 contains 14 residues.

The chain employs TRBV25-1 and TRBJ2-3; tentative D call: TRBD2 (7 bases). The ends were cut back, 1 base at V and 2 bases at J, with 10 bases in the middle. Per the germline V gene, CDR1 is MGHDK and CDR2 is SYGVNS. There are 15 residues in the CDR3. CDR3 in amino acids: CASSESGGLTDTQYF. In nucleotides, the CDR3 is TGTGCCAGCAGTGAATCCGGGGGGCTCACAGATACGCAGTATTTT. Using reference TRBV25-1 and TRBJ2-3 for the parts outside the CDR3, the full variable domain is EADIYQTPRYLVIGTGKKITLECSQTMGHDKMYWYQQDPGMELHLIHYSYGVNSTEKGDLSSESTVSRIRTEHFPLTLESARPSHTSQYLCASSESGGLTDTQYFGPGTRLTVL.

A few counts support this clonotype. The V call is TRBV5-1, the J call TRBJ1-2, with 8 bases identical to TRBD1. CDR3 length equals 16 residues. Per the germline V gene, CDR1 is SGHRS and CDR2 is YFSETQ. The V segment lost 2 bases and the J segment 6 bases; nucleotides outside the gene matches: 12. The CDR3 DNA reads TGCGCCAGCAGCTTTGGGGAGACAGGGGCTCCGGATGGCTACACCTTC. It codes for CASSFGETGAPDGYTF.

The chain is built from TRBV7-3 and TRBJ2-7; D could derive from TRBD1 or TRBD2 (5 bases each). Looked up from germline, CDR1 is SGHTA and CDR2 is FQGTGA. V was pared by 0 bases and J by 5 bases, with 11 bases between. This CDR3 contains 14 residues. For the CDR3, the DNA is TGTGCCAGCAGCTTAACGGGACCCGGAAACGAGCAGTACTTC. Its translation: CASSLTGPGNEQYF. The complete variable domain, with remaining parts taken from reference TRBV7-3 and TRBJ2-7, reads GAGVSQTPSNKVTEKGKYVELRCDPISGHTALYWYRQSLGQGPEFLIYFQGTGAADDSGLPNDRFFAVRPEGSVSTLKIQRTERGDSAVYLCASSLTGPGNEQYFGPGTRLTVT.

The chain couples TRBV24-1 to TRBJ2-7, with 7 nucleotides matching TRBD1. This CDR3 region has 15 residues. The germline gives CDR1 KGHDR, CDR2 SFDVKD. Trimming cost V 4 bases and J 0 bases; bases outside gene matches: 5. The CDR3 DNA is TGTGCCACCAGTGACCACGACAGGGACTCCTACGAGCAGTACTTC. It encodes CATSDHDRDSYEQYF.

V is TRBV24-1 and J is TRBJ2-7; no clear D gene. V was trimmed by 4 bases and J by 3 bases, leaving 18 bases between them. The CDR3 covers 16 residues. The V gene's germline CDR1 is KGHDR and CDR2 SFDVKD. The CDR3 nucleotides are TGTGCCACCAGTGAAGCACCAGCTTCTTCTTGCTACGAGCAGTACTTC. Amino acid sequence: CATSEAPASSCYEQYF.

This clonotype was observed a few times. The rearrangement uses TRBV14 and TRBJ2-3; D is undetermined. Germline-derived CDR1 and CDR2 are SGHDN and FVKESK. The CDR3 sequence is 15 residues long. V lost 7 bases, J lost 0 bases, and 14 bases lay in between. CDR3 DNA sequence: TGTGCCAGCACCCGGACGGCGACTAGCACAGATACGCAGTATTTT. Translated: CASTRTATSTDTQYF.

The chain uses TRBV7-8 and TRBJ2-7; D is unclear. CDR1 and CDR2 from the germline V gene are SGHVS and FQNEAQ. Trimming left V 4 bases short and J 2 bases short, with 21 bases between. The CDR3 spans 17 residues. The CDR3 nucleotides read TGTGCCAGCAGCTCTGCCCCTACGTGGCAGACCCCCTACGAGCAGTACTTC. As protein: CASSSAPTWQTPYEQYF. Full variable domain (outside the CDR3, taken from reference TRBV7-8 and TRBJ2-7): GAGVSQSPRYKVAKRGQDVALRCDPISGHVSLFWYQQALGQGPEFLTYFQNEAQLDKSGLPSDRFFAERPEGSVSTLKIQRTQQEDSAVYLCASSSAPTWQTPYEQYFGPGTRLTVT.

This clonotype was counted a few times. This chain uses TRBV24-1 with TRBJ1-2; the D is unclear. The CDR3 is 12 residues long. Germline-derived CDR1 and CDR2 are KGHDR and SFDVKD. Trimming stripped 2 bases from V and 4 bases from J, with 4 bases between. CDR3 sequence: CATSDWAYGYTF. In DNA form, the CDR3 reads TGTGCCACCAGTGATTGGGCCTATGGCTACACCTTC.

The chain couples TRBV3-1 to TRBJ2-7; maybe TRBD1 (5 bases). Germline CDR1 is LGHDT and CDR2 is YNNKEL (reference sequence). V lost 7 bases and J lost 3, with 16 bases in between. This CDR3 contains 14 residues. The CDR3: CASTDGAGDYEQYF. The CDR3 DNA reads as TGTGCCAGCACCGATGGGGCAGGAGACTACGAGCAGTACTTC.

V is TRBV5-1 and J is TRBJ2-4, with 9 positions matching TRBD1. Germline V lookup: CDR1 SGHRS, CDR2 YFSETQ. V was pared by 4 bases and J by 2 bases, with 13 bases of the junction left unmatched. The CDR3 consists of 18 residues. CDR3 amino acids: CASSTGQGSSYTKNIQYF. For the CDR3, the DNA is TGCGCCAGCAGCACGGGACAGGGTTCTTCATATACCAAAAACATTCAGTACTTC.

CDR3 nucleotides: TGTGCCAGCTCACCACTTCCCACAGTTACGGACTATGGCTACACCTTC. It translates to CASSPLPTVTDYGYTF. The chain carries TRBV18 and TRBJ1-2; D is ambiguous. Between the trimmed V and J ends, which lost 1 base and 3 bases, there was a span of 15 bases. Germline assignment: CDR1 KGHSH and CDR2 LQKENI. CDR3 length: 16 amino acids.

This clonotype was picked up a small number of times. This chain uses TRBV6-5 with TRBJ1-2, with D possibly being TRBD1 (6 bases). Trimming took off 4 bases at V and 1 base at J, with 10 bases between the two ends. The CDR3 contains 14 residues. The germline CDR1 and CDR2 sequences are MNHEY and SVGAGI. The CDR3 nucleotides read TGTGCCAGCAGTTCTCGGGGGCTTAACTATGGCTACACCTTC. It translates to CASSSRGLNYGYTF.

The rearrangement links TRBV20-1 to TRBJ2-3; 10 nucleotides match TRBD2. V lost 1 base to trimming and J lost 6 bases; unmatched junction nucleotides: 4. Germline V gene lookup returns CDR1 DFQATT and CDR2 SNEGSKA (reference sequence). The CDR3 runs 14 residues. CDR3 coding DNA: TGCAGTGCTAGAGGGGGTAGCGGGGGGGATACGCAGTATTTT. As protein: CSARGGSGGDTQYF.

Notes on this clonotype: A much more abundant neighbour one base away suggests this may be a read error. The chain carries TRBV12-3 or TRBV12-4 and TRBJ1-2; tentative D call: TRBD1 (5 bases). The CDR3 is made up of 13 amino acids. Trimming took 1 base from V and 12 from J, leaving 15 bases between them. The chain's CDR3 is CASSLVGDGVHTF. The DNA for the CDR3 is TGTGCCAGCAGTTTAGTGGGGGACGGAGTTCACACCTTC.